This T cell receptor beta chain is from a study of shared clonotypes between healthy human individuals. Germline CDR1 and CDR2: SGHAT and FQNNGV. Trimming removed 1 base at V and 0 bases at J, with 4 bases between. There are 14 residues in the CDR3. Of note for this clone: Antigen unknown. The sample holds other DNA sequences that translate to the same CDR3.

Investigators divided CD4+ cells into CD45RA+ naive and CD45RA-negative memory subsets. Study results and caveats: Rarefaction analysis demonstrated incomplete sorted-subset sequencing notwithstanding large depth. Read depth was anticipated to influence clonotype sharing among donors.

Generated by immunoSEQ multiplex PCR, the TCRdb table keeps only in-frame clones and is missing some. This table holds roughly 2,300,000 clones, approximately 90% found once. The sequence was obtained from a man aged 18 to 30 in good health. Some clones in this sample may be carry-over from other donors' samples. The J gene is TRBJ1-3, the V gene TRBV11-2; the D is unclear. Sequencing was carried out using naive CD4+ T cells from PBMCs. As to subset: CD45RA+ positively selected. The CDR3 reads CASSLVGSGNTIYF. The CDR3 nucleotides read TGTGCCAGCAGCTTAGTAGGCTCTGGAAACACCATATATTTT. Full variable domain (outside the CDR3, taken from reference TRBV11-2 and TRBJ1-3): EAGVAQSPRYKIIEKRQSVAFWCNPISGHATLYWYQQILGQGPKLLIQFQNNGVVDDSQLPKDRFSAERLKGVDSTLKIQPAKLEDSAVYLCASSLVGSGNTIYFGEGSWLTVV.